This passage covers 22 T cell receptor beta chains from one sample sequenced in a study of blood T cell repertoires in COVID-19. The repertoire was sequenced with immunoSEQ multiplex PCR; TCRdb's copy has only in-frame clones and lacks some. The sample lists 65,000 or so clones, roughly 80% occurring once. The sequenced sample consisted of peripheral blood. The source is a woman in her sixties or seventies with acute or convalescent COVID-19.

V gene TRBV6-5 combines with J gene TRBJ2-2, with TRBD1 as a possible D gene (5 bases). Germline loops: CDR1 MNHEY, CDR2 SVGAGI. The CDR3 extends over 13 amino acids. Trimming removed 8 bases at V and 2 bases at J, with 9 bases between. The CDR3 DNA reads TGTGCCAGCGGACGGACAAACACCGGGGAGCTGTTTTTT. It translates to CASGRTNTGELFF.

As DNA, the CDR3 is TGTGCCAGCAGCCAAGGGGCCTATCAGCCCCAGCATTTT. It codes for CASSQGAYQPQHF. V gene TRBV3-1 (or the pseudogene TRBV3-2) combines with J gene TRBJ1-5, with D uncertain. The germline V and J ends were trimmed by 1 base and 5 bases, with 6 bases remaining between them. Per the germline V gene, CDR1 is LGHDT and CDR2 is YNNKEL (reference sequence). The CDR3 extends over 13 amino acids.

The CDR3, as DNA: TGTGCCAGTAGTAGGAGGGGTGAAAAACTGTTTTTT. Translation: CASSRRGEKLFF. The chain joins TRBV19 to TRBJ1-4, with D maybe TRBD1 (5 bases). The CDR3 extends over 12 amino acids. V lost 4 bases and J lost 7, with 7 bases in between. Germline CDR1 is LNHDA and CDR2 is SQIVND (reference sequence). The variable domain in full, with the rest retrieved from reference TRBV19 and TRBJ1-4, is DGGITQSPKYLFRKEGQNVTLSCEQNLNHDAMYWYRQDPGQGLRLIYYSQIVNDFQKGDIAEGYSVSREKKESFPLTVTSAQKNPTAFYLCASSRRGEKLFFGSGTQLSVL.

This clone was detected only a few times. The rearrangement joins TRBV2 to TRBJ2-7, with D unresolved. V was cut by 3 bases and J by 4 bases, with 10 bases left in between. CDR1 is SNHLY, CDR2 FYNNEI, per germline. The CDR3 contains 13 residues. CDR3 loop: CASSEGQIYEQYF. DNA of the CDR3: TGTGCCAGCAGTGAGGGCCAAATATACGAGCAGTACTTC.

The chain has TRBV18 and TRBJ2-7; 7 nucleotides align to TRBD2. This CDR3 has 16 amino acids. Germline values: CDR1 KGHSH, CDR2 LQKENI. V trimming: 0 bases; J trimming: 5 bases; junction bases outside the gene matches: 10. CDR3 coding DNA: TGTGCCAGCTCACCACCCTGGGCGGGAGACACCCACGAGCAGTACTTC. Amino acids: CASSPPWAGDTHEQYF.

The V and J genes are TRBV3-1 (or the pseudogene TRBV3-2) and TRBJ2-3; the D gene is possibly TRBD2 (6 bases). V lost 4 bases and J 2 bases, leaving 13 bases between the germline ends. Germline CDR1 is LGHDT and CDR2 is YNNKEL (reference sequence). The CDR3 runs to 15 residues. DNA of the CDR3: TGTGCCAGCAGCCCCCGTGGCGGGATCACAGATACGCAGTATTTT. Protein product: CASSPRGGITDTQYF.

The rearrangement links TRBV6-1 to TRBJ2-2; D gene ambiguous. This CDR3 has 14 amino acids. The germline V and J ends were trimmed by 2 bases and 6 bases, with 10 bases remaining between them. Per the germline V gene, CDR1 is MNHNS and CDR2 is SASEGT. The CDR3 sequence is CASSEFTGAGELFF. CDR3 coding DNA: TGTGCCAGCAGTGAATTTACGGGTGCCGGGGAGCTGTTTTTT.

V and J are TRBV9 and TRBJ2-1, with TRBD1 matching over 10 bases. Germline V gives CDR1 SGDLS, CDR2 YYNGEE. The CDR3 spans 15 residues. V was clipped by 0 bases and J by 10 bases; unmatched bases: 7. Here the CDR3 DNA reads TGTGCCAGCAGCGTAGAGGGGACAGGGGTGAGGGAGCAGTTCTTC. It encodes CASSVEGTGVREQFF.

This clone was recorded only once. The chain employs TRBV4-1 and TRBJ2-1, with 8 bases fitting TRBD2. Germline lookup yields CDR1 MGHRA and CDR2 YSYEKL. After removal of 1 base from V and 5 bases from J, the junction contained 4 bases not matched to a gene. There are 15 residues in the CDR3. The CDR3 bases are TGCGCCAGCAGCCAAGGGACTAGCCAGGACAATGAGCAGTTCTTC. The encoded protein is CASSQGTSQDNEQFF.

The chain uses TRBV29-1 and TRBJ1-1; D gene unclear. V lost 4 bases and J 0 bases, leaving 6 bases between the germline ends. Per germline, CDR1 SQVTM and CDR2 ANQGSEA. The CDR3 length is 12 residues. CDR3 in DNA: TGCAGCGTTGGCGGGTTGAACACTGAAGCTTTCTTT. Translated, it gives CSVGGLNTEAFF.

This clone has just one count. CDR3: CASSRQDRGSPLHF. DNA of the CDR3: TGTGCCAGCAGTCGCCAGGACAGGGGGTCACCCCTCCACTTT. The J gene is TRBJ1-6, the V gene TRBV27; TRBD1 agrees at 10 bases. The V gene's germline CDR1 is MNHEY and CDR2 SMNVEV (reference sequence). This CDR3 spans 14 amino acids. The V and J ends lost 5 bases and 10 bases, in that order; junction bases with no gene match: 5.

This clone was recorded only once. The chain links TRBV6-5 to TRBJ2-4; 10 positions agree with TRBD2. This CDR3 spans 13 amino acids. Germline loops: CDR1 MNHEY, CDR2 SVGAGI. The V segment lost 5 bases and the J segment 8 bases; nucleotides outside the gene matches: 3. CDR3 region: CASSLAGVDIQYF. The CDR3 DNA sequence: TGTGCCAGCAGTCTAGCGGGAGTGGACATTCAGTACTTC.

The chain uses TRBV18 and TRBJ2-7, with a tentative D call TRBD1 (5 bases). The germline V gene encodes CDR1 KGHSH and CDR2 LQKENI. V was cut by 6 bases and J by 3 bases, with 12 bases left in between. The CDR3 covers 13 residues. The CDR3 protein is CASSLDSIYEQYF. CDR3 nucleotides: TGTGCCAGCTCCTTAGACAGCATCTACGAGCAGTACTTC.

This chain links TRBV11-2 with TRBJ2-7; D may be TRBD2 (6 bases). V lost 5 bases and J 6 bases, leaving 17 bases between the germline ends. CDR1 is SGHAT and CDR2 is FQNNGV in the germline V gene. The CDR3 loop spans 14 amino acids. The CDR3 DNA reads as TGTGCCAGCAGCCCGCAGGGAGGAGGGGTCGAGCAGTACTTC. Its translation is CASSPQGGGVEQYF.

This chain connects TRBV1 to TRBJ2-5; TRBD2, the D gene given by the table, was not confirmed from the DNA. TRBV1 has pseudogene status. The CDR3 consists of 17 residues. This chain's CDR3 is CTSSQDLSGTPSGAQYF. The DNA of the CDR3 is TGCACCAGCAGCCAAGATCTGTCAGGGACTCCCAGCGGGGCCCAGTACTTC.

The chain links TRBV5-8 to TRBJ1-3; D is perhaps TRBD1 (6 bases). The germline gives CDR1 SGHTS, CDR2 YDEGEE. Trimming shortened V by 7 bases and J by 0 bases, and 14 bases separated the two germline ends. The CDR3 runs to 15 residues. CDR3 loop: CASDRTGISGNTIYF. In DNA, the CDR3 is TGTGCCAGCGATCGAACAGGGATCTCTGGAAACACCATATATTTT. Full variable domain (outside the CDR3, taken from reference TRBV5-8 and TRBJ1-3): EAGVTQSPTHLIKTRGQQATLRCSPISGHTSVYWYQQALGLGLQFLLWYDEGEERNRGNFPPRFSGRQFPNYSSELNVNALELEDSALYLCASDRTGISGNTIYFGEGSWLTVV.

V gene TRBV18 combines with J gene TRBJ1-1; D not certain. The CDR3 loop spans 15 amino acids. Trimming removed 3 bases from V and 3 bases from J, with 14 bases in between. Germline CDR1 and CDR2: KGHSH and LQKENI. The CDR3 nucleotides are TGTGCCAGCTCACCCCTAACCGGGGTCTACACTGAAGCTTTCTTT. Translation gives CASSPLTGVYTEAFF. Looking up the rest from reference TRBV18 and TRBJ1-1 gives the full variable domain: NAGVMQNPRHLVRRRGQEARLRCSPMKGHSHVYWYRQLPEEGLKFMVYLQKENIIDESGMPKERFSAEFPKEGPSILRIQQVVRGDSAAYFCASSPLTGVYTEAFFGQGTRLTVV.

The V gene is TRBV4-2, the J gene TRBJ2-1, with D perhaps TRBD2 (5 bases). The V end was cut by 2 bases, the J end by 1 base, with 9 bases between. The germline gives CDR1 LGHNA, CDR2 YNFKEQ. The length of the CDR3 is 15 residues. Here the CDR3 reads CASSQSRTSYNEQFF. The CDR3 DNA reads as TGTGCCAGCAGCCAATCAAGGACTTCCTACAATGAGCAGTTCTTC.

The V and J genes are TRBV7-9 and TRBJ2-1; TRBD2 agrees at 8 bases. Germline V CDR1 and CDR2: SEHNR, FQNEAQ (reference sequence). CDR3 length: 18 residues. V was pared by 5 bases and J by 3 bases, with 15 bases of the junction left unmatched. The CDR3, as DNA: TGTGCCAGCAGCCTTTTTGCCGTAAGCGGGAGTAACTACAATGAGCAGTTCTTC. This gives the protein CASSLFAVSGSNYNEQFF.

This chain connects TRBV10-3 to TRBJ2-5, with 10 bases aligning to TRBD1. The CDR3 totals 15 residues. From germline, CDR1 is ENHRY and CDR2 SYGVKD. The ends lost 10 bases at V and 4 bases at J; junction bases unmatched: 12. In nucleotides, the CDR3 is TGTGCCACCGGGACAGGGGATCTGGTAGGAGAGACCCAGTACTTC. Amino acid sequence: CATGTGDLVGETQYF.

The chain employs TRBV21-1 and TRBJ2-2; the table's D call of TRBD1 was not tested on the DNA. TRBV21-1 is tagged as a pseudogene. CDR3 length equals 16 residues. CDR3 DNA sequence: TGTGCCAGCAGCAAAGACCGGGACAAGAACACCGGGGAGCTGTTTTTT. Its translation: CASSKDRDKNTGELFF.

This chain joins TRBV7-6 and TRBJ2-1; 10 bases fit TRBD2. V gave up 0 bases and J gave up 0 bases; unmatched junction bases: 2. Germline values: CDR1 SGHVS, CDR2 FNYEAQ. The length of the CDR3 is 17 residues. This CDR3 is CASSLAPSGSSYNEQFF. The DNA for the CDR3 is TGTGCCAGCAGCTTAGCCCCTAGCGGGAGCTCCTACAATGAGCAGTTCTTC. Together with reference TRBV7-6 and TRBJ2-1, the CDR3 gives the full variable domain: GAGVSQSPRYKVTKRGQDVALRCDPISGHVSLYWYRQALGQGPEFLTYFNYEAQQDKSGLPNDRFSAERPEGSISTLTIQRTEQRDSAMYRCASSLAPSGSSYNEQFFGPGTRLTVL.